This TCR beta chain is from a study of Graves' ophthalmopathy and Graves' hyperthyroidism. Transcripts of RNA were the source for amplifying TCR beta CDR3 regions. After a first-round RT-PCR with HTBI primers, a second-round multiplex PCR was run. One entry per CDR3 protein, called by TCRdb with MiXCR from the multiplex PCR reads. In the table there are roughly 1.1 million distinct CDR3 sequences, 35% to 45% of which are singletons. Trimming stripped 10 bases from V and 5 bases from J, with 19 bases between. Germline lookup yields CDR1 KGHDR and CDR2 SFDVKD. This CDR3 spans 14 amino acids. This clonotype was seen once.

The sequenced sample was peripheral blood or thyroid tissue (not recorded which). The chain recombines TRBV24-1 with TRBJ2-5, with D hard to call. This TCR was recovered from an adult man with Graves' hyperthyroidism. CDR3 loop: CATGTGPTVETQYF. The CDR3 DNA reads as TGTGCCACGGGAACCGGGCCTACTGTGGAGACCCAGTACTTC.